The text below deals with one T cell receptor (beta chain). This table comes from immunoSEQ multiplex PCR, and its TCRdb copy is limited to in-frame clones, with some not included. The sample records fewer than 350,000 clones, approximately 88% being singletons. This entry comes from a study of blood T cell repertoires in COVID-19. V gave up 6 bases and J gave up 3 bases; unmatched junction bases: 4. The CDR3 totals 14 residues. Germline V gene data show CDR1 as LNHDA and CDR2 as SQIVND (reference sequence). Material for sequencing was PBMCs or T cells enriched from blood (not recorded which). This rearrangement joins TRBV19 to TRBJ1-4, with TRBD1 identical over 7 bases. The receptor was isolated from a woman aged 40 to 55 who had recovered from COVID-19. CDR3 sequence reads: CASSDGTANEKLFF. The CDR3 DNA reads TGTGCCAGTAGCGACGGGACAGCTAATGAAAAACTGTTTTTT.